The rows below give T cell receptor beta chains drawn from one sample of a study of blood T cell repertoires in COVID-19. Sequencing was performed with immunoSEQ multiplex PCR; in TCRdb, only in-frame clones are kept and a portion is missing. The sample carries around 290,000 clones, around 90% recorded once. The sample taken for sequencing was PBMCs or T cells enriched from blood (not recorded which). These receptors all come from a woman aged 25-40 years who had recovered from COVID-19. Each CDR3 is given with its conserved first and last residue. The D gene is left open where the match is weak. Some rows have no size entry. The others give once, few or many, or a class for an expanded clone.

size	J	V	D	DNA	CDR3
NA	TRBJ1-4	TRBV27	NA	TGTGCCAGCAGTTTGGGCGGGGGGACTGAAAAACTGTTTTTT	CASSLGGGTEKLFF
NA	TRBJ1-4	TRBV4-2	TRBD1	TGTGCCAGCAGCCTGAACCGGGACAGGGGAGGAAAACTGTTTTTT	CASSLNRDRGGKLFF
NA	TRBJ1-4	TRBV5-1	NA	TGCGCCAGCAGCATTGGGGAGAGCTCTAATGAAAAACTGTTTTTT	CASSIGESSNEKLFF
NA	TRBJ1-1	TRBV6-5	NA	TGTGCCAGCAGTTACTCGCGAAGAAACACTGAAGCTTTCTTT	CASSYSRRNTEAFF
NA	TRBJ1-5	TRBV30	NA	TGTGCCTGGCAAACCGGGAGCTATAGCAATCAGCCCCAGCATTTT	CAWQTGSYSNQPQHF
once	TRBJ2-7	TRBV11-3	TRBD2	TGTGCCAGCAGCTCGGGGGGGGTTTCCTACGAGCAGTACTTC	CASSSGGVSYEQYF
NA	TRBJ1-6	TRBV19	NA	TGTGCCAGTCAAGACAGGAGTTATAATTCACCCCTCCACTTT	CASQDRSYNSPLHF
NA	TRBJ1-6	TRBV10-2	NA	TGCGCCAGCAGTGAGCTGGGACAATATTATAATTCACCCCTCCACTTT	CASSELGQYYNSPLHF
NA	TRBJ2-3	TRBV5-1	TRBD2	TGCGCCAGCAAAAGACTAGCGGCTTACCAGGTCACAGATACGCAGTATTTT	CASKRLAAYQVTDTQYF
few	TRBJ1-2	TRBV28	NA	TGTGCCAGCAGTTTAGGATTTCTTCGGGACTATGGCTACACCTTC	CASSLGFLRDYGYTF